The present T cell receptor beta chain was sequenced within a study of blood T cell repertoires in COVID-19. Turning to the study itself: COVID-19 samples collected from the United States, Italy and Spain covered acute and convalescent phases. From T cells, B-cell-depleted T cells, or PBMCs came the material, which was cDNA or gDNA.

The V gene lost 1 base and the J gene lost 7 bases, with 17 bases spanning the gap. This CDR3 is built from 15 residues. Germline CDR1 MNHEY, CDR2 SMNVEV (reference sequence). Study processing details: Cell counts per sample came from amplifying reference gene primers. Libraries were prepared by immunoSEQ multiplex PCR; TCRdb keeps only in-frame clonotypes and omits some of them. The V and J calls and clone size come from that table; D and trimming were worked out from the DNA. The sample carries over 95,000 clones, more than 65% recorded once. This rearrangement joins TRBV27 to TRBJ2-7; D possibly corresponds to TRBD2 (6 bases). The TCR originated in a man aged 50 to 60 with acute or convalescent COVID-19. Material for sequencing was peripheral blood. DNA of the CDR3: TGTGCCAGCAGTTTATTTAGGGGCCCTGGGGGGGAGCAGTACTTC. Translated, it gives CASSLFRGPGGEQYF.